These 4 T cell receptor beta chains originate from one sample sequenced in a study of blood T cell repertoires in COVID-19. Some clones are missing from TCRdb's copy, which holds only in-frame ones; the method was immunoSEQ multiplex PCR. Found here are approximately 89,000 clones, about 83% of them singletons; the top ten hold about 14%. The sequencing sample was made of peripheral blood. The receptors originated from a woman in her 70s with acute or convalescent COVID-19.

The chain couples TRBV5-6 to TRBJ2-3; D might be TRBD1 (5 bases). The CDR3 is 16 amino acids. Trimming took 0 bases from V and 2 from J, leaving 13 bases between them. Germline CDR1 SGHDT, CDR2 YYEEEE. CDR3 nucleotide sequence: TGTGCCAGCAGCTTGGATGGTGCGGACAACACAGATACGCAGTATTTT. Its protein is CASSLDGADNTDTQYF.

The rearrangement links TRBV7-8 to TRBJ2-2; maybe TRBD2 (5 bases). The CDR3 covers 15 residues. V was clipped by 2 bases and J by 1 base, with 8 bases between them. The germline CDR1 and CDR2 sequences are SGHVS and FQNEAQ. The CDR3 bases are TGTGCCAGCAGCTTACCGGGATGGAACACCGGGGAGCTGTTTTTT. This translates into CASSLPGWNTGELFF.

The DNA of the CDR3 is TGCGCCAGCAGCCGCCAGCTAGGGGTACAAGAGACCCAGTACTTC. This translates into CASSRQLGVQETQYF. The gene calls are TRBV4-3 and TRBJ2-5, with TRBD1 as a possible D gene (5 bases). The CDR3 spans 15 residues. V was trimmed by 4 bases and J by 2 bases, leaving 14 bases between them. The germline V gene has CDR1 LGHNA and CDR2 YSLEER.

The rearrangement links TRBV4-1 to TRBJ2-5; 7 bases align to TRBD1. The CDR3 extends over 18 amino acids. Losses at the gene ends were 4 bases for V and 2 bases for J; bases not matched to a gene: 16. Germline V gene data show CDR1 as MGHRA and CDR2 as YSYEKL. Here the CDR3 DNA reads TGCGCCAGCAGCCGATTACCGGGACAGAGTTACTTTCAAGAGACCCAGTACTTC. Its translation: CASSRLPGQSYFQETQYF.